This T cell receptor (beta chain) comes out of a study of T cells in Graves' hyperthyroidism and ophthalmopathy. TCR beta CDR3 regions were amplified from RNA transcripts. The primer set for the first-round RT-PCR of the TCR CDR3 was HTBI. TCRdb redid the calling of the multiplex PCR reads with MiXCR, one entry per CDR3 protein. The sample shows roughly 180,000 distinct CDR3 sequences, approximately 17% of them seen only once. CDR1 and CDR2 (germline): MNHNS, SASEGT. The CDR3 consists of 11 residues. V lost 8 bases, J lost 8 bases, and 12 bases lay in between. This clonotype occurred many times. The antigen remains unidentified. General study findings and limits: Patients with ophthalmopathy were separated from those with stable hyperthyroidism by a 13 V-J model. Most thyroid clonotypes expanded above 0.001 appeared in blood too.

The sample comprised blood. The chain has TRBV6-1 and TRBJ1-2; no clear D. The receptor comes from a woman aged 45-59 years with Graves' hyperthyroidism. CDR3 sequence reads: CASGDSWGYTF. Written as DNA, the CDR3 is TGTGCCAGCGGCGATTCTTGGGGCTACACCTTC.